The rows below give T cell receptor beta chains drawn from one sample of a study of yellow fever vaccine responses in identical twins. Each CDR3 protein is one row after TCRdb ran MiXCR on the RT-PCR reads. The sample holds about 4,300 distinct CDR3 sequences, over 85% seen once. The material sequenced was T cells from blood (PBMCs), unsorted or a sorted subset (not recorded which), taken before or after yellow fever vaccination (not recorded which). The receptors here all came from a young woman who received the yellow fever vaccine. The CDR3 runs from the conserved cysteine through the conserved F or W. D genes are given only for firm matches.

12	TRBV29-1	-	CSAEGAYNEQFF
16	TRBV4-1	TRBD1	CASSSPWKGAATEAFF
14	TRBV18	-	CASSAMGAQNEQFF
14	TRBV19	-	CASSLDSSYNEQFF
15	TRBV10-3	TRBD1	CAISESGQANQPQHF
14	TRBV6-2/TRBV6-3	TRBD2	CASSLLAGPYEQYF
16	TRBV15	-	CATSRDLQSGANVLTF
13	TRBV27	-	CASSYSTGEKLFF
13	TRBV29-1	TRBD1	CSVGTGTTGELFF
14	TRBV23-1	TRBD1	CASTTGTASYEQYF
14	TRBV11-2	-	CASSLDPFYDTQYF
15	TRBV11-1	TRBD2	CASSYQLAGSYEQYF
12	TRBV7-8	-	CASSPLITEQYF
15	TRBV20-1	-	CSAGALGSPQETQYF
15	TRBV11-2	-	CASSSTTGTSYLRYF
10	TRBV29-1	-	CSAGQETQYF
15	TRBV28	-	CASTPTAGIAYEQYF
14	TRBV7-2	-	CASSPPLNTGELFF
8	TRBV29-1	-	CSVSGPYF
15	TRBV6-4	-	CASSDIGADSYEQYF
20	TRBV10-1	-	CASSESGHSKGVYSNQPQHF
12	TRBV29-1	-	CSVDSGYNEQFF
16	TRBV27	TRBD1	CASSPTSGTGILEQFF
14	TRBV6-5	-	CASSYYPSPDEQYF
15	TRBV11-1	-	CASSFRPSGNSPLHF
14	TRBV3-1	-	CASSPQGLYNEQFF
14	TRBV29-1	-	CSVAAGTGANVLTF
12	TRBV23-1	-	CASSQVNTEAFF
14	TRBV11-1	TRBD1	CASSLRQGADEQFF
14	TRBV4-1	-	CASSQGQDRQPQHF
12	TRBV3-1	-	CASSLFTGELFF
13	TRBV18	TRBD2	CASSPASGYEQYF
16	TRBV11-1	TRBD2	CASSGRSGRAYNEQFF
14	TRBV7-3	-	CASSPGTTYNEQFF
14	TRBV27	-	CASSRNPRNYGYTF
15	TRBV5-1	-	CASSLGGDTQTTQYF
13	TRBV20-1	-	CSARVLGRDTQYF
13	TRBV2	-	CASTAGSNQPQHF
13	TRBV29-1	TRBD1	CSDYRTGGTEAFF
13	TRBV14	-	CASSQEVRGEQYF
12	TRBV6-5	-	CASSYTQGPLHF
15	TRBV2	TRBD1	CASSPRDRAKETQYF
15	TRBV11-1	-	CASSLPGSDTGELFF
14	TRBV20-1	-	CSARLAKTIYEQYF
16	TRBV11-1	-	CASSLGDVATYNEQFF
17	TRBV4-2	TRBD1	CASSQEGTGSGSYEQYF
15	TRBV5-5	-	CASSLVGAVSDEQFF
14	TRBV7-9	-	CASSLAALQETQYF
12	TRBV14	-	CASSQDGYEQYF
15	TRBV11-3	-	CASSLAGQLYNEQFF
15	TRBV4-3	TRBD1	CASSQKGARPRGYTF
18	TRBV4-1	-	CASSQDIEGRSGANVLTF
19	TRBV10-1	TRBD2	CASSPSRAGGGVAKNIQYF
11	TRBV29-1	-	CSVRRVNEQFF